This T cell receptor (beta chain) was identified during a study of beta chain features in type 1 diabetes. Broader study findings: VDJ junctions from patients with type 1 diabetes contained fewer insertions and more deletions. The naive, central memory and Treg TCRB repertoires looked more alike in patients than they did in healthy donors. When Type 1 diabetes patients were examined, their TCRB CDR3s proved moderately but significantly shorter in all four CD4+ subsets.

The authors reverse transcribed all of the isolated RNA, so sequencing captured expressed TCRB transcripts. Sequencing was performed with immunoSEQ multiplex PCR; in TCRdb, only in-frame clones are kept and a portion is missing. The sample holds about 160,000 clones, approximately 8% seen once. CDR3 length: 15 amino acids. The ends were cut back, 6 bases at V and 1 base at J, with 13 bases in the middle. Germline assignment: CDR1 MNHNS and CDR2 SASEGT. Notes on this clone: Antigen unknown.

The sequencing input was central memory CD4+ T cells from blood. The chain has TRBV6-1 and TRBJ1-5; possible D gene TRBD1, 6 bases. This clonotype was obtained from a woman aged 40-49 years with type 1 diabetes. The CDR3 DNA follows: TGTGCCAGCAGCAGGGACAACCCGAGCAATCAGCCCCAGCATTTT. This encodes CASSRDNPSNQPQHF.